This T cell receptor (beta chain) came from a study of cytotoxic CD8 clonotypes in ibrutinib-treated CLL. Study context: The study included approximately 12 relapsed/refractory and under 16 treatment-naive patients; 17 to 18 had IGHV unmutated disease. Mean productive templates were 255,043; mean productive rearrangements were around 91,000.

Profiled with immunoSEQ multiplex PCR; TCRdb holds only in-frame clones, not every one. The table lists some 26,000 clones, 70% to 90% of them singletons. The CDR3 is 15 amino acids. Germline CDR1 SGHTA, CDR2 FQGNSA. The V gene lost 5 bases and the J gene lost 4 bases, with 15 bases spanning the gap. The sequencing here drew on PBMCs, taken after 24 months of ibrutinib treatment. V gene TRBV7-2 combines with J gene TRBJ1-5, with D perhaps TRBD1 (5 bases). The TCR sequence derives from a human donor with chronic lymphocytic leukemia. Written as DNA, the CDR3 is TGTGCCAGCAGCCCCAGGGTAATGGGTAATCAGCCCCAGCATTTT. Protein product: CASSPRVMGNQPQHF.